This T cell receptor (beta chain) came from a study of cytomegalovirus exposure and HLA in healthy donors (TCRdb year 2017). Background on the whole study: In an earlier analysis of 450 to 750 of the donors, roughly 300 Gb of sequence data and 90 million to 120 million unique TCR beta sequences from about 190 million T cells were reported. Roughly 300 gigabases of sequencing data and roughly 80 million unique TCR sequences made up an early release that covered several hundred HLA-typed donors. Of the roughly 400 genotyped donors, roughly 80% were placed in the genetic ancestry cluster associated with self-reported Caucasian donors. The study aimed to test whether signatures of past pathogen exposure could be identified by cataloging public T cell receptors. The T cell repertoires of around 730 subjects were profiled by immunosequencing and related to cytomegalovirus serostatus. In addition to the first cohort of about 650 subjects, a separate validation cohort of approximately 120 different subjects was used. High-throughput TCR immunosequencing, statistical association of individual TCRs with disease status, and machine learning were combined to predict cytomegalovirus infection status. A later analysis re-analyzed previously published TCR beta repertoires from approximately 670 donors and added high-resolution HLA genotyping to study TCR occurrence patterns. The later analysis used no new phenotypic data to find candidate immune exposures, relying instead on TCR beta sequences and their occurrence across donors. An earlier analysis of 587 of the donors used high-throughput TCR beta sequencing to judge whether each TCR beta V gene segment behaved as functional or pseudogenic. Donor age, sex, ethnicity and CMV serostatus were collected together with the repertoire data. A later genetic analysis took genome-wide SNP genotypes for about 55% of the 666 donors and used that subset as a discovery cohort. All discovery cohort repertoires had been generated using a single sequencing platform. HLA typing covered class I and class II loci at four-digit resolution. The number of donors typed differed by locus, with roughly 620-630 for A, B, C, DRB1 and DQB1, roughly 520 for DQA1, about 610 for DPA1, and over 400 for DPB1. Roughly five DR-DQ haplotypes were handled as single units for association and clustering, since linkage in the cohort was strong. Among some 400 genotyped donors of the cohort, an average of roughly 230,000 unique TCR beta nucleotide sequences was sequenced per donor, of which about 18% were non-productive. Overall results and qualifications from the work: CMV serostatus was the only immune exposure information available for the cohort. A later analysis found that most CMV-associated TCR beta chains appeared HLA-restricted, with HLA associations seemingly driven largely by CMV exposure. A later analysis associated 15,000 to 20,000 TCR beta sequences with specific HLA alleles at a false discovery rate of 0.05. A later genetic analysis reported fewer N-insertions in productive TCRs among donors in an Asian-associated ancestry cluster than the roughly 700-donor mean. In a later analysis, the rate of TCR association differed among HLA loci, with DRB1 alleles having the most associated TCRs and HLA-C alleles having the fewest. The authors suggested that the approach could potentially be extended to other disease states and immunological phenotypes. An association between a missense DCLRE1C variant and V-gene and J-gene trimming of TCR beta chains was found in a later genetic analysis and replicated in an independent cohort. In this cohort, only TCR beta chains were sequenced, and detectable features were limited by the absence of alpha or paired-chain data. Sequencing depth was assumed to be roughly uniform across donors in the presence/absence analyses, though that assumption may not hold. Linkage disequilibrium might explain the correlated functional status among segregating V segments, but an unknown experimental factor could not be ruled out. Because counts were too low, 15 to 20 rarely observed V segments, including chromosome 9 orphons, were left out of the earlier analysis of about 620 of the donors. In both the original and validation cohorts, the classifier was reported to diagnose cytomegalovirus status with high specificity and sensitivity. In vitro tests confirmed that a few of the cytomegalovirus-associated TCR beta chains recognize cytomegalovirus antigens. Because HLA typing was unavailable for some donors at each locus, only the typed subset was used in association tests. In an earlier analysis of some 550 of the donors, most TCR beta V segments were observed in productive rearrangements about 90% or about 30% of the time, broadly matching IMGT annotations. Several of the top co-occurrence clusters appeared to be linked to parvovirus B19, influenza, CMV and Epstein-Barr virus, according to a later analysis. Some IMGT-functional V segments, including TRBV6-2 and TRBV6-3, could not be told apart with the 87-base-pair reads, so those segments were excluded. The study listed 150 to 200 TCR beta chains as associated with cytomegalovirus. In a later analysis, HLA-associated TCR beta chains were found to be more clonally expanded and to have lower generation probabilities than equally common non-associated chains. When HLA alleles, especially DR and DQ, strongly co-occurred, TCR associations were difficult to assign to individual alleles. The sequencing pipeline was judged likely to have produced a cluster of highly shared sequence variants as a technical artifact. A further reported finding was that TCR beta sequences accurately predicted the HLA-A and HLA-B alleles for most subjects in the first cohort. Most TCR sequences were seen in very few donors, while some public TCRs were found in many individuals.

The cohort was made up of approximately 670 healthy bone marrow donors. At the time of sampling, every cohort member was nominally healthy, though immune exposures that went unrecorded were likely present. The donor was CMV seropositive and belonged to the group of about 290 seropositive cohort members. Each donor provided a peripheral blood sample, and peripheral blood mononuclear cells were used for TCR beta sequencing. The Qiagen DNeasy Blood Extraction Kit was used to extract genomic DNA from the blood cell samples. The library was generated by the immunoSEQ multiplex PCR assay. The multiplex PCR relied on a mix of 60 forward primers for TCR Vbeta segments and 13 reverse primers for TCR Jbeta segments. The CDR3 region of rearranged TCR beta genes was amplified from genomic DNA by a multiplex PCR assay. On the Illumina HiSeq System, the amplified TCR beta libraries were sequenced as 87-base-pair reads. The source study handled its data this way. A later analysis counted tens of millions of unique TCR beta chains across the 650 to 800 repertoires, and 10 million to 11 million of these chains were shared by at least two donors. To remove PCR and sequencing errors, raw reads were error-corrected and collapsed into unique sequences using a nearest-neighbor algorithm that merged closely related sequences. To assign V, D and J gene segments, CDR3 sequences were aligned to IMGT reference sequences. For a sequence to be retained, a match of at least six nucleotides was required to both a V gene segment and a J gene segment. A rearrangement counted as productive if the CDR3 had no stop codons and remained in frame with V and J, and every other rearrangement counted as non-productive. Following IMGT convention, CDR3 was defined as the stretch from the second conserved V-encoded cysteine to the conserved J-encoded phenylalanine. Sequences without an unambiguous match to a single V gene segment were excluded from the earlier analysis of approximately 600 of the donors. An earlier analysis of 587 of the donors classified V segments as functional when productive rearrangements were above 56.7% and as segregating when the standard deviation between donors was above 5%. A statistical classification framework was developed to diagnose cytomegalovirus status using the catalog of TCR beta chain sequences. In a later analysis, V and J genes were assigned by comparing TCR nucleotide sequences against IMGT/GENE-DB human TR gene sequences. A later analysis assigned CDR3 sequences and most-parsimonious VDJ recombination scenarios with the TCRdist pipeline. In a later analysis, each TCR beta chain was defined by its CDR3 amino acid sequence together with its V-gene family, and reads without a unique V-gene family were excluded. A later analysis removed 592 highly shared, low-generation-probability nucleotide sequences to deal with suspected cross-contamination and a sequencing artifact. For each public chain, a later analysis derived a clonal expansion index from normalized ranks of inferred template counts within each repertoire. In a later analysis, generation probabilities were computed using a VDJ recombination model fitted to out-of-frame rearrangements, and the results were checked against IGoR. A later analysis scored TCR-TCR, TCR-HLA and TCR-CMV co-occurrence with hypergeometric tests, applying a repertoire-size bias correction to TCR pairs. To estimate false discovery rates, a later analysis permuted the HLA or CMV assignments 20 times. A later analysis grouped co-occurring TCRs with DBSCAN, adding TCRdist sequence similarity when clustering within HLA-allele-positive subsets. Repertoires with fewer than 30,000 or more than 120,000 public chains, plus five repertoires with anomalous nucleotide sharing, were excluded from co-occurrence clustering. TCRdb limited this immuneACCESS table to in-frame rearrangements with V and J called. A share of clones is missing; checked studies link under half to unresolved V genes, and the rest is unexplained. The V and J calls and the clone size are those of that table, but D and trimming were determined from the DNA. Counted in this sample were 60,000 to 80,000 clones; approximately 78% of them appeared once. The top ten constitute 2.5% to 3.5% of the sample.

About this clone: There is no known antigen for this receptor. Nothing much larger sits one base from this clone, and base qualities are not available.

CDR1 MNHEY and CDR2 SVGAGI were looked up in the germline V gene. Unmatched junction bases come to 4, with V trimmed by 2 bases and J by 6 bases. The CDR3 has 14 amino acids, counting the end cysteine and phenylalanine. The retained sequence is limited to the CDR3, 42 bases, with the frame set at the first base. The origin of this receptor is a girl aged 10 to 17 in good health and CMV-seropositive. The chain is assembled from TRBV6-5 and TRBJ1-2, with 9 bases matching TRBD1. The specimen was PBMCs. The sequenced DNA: TGTGCCAGCAGTTACACGGACAGGGGTAATGGCTACACCTTC. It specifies CASSYTDRGNGYTF.